This T cell receptor (beta chain) was sequenced during a study of T cell responses to AZD1222 COVID-19 vaccine. Some clones are missing from TCRdb's copy, which holds only in-frame ones; the method was immunoSEQ multiplex PCR. The sample carries about 150,000 clones, over 85% recorded once. Trimming cost V 6 bases and J 1 base; bases outside gene matches: 4. The CDR3 extends over 14 amino acids. Germline V lookup: CDR1 LNHDA, CDR2 SQIVND (reference sequence). Worth noting for this clone: Its antigen remains unknown.

General observations from the study: Repertoire samples came only from after the peak T cell response.

The chain uses TRBV19 and TRBJ1-2, with 8 bases lining up with TRBD1. This receptor was identified in an adult in good health. Sequenced here: peripheral blood, sampled on day 0 of AZD1222 vaccination. DNA for the CDR3: TGTGCCAGTAGCCGGACAGGGCTTAACTATGGCTACACCTTC. Its protein product is CASSRTGLNYGYTF.